In this sample, the clone carrying this T cell receptor beta chain turned up a few times. This entry is derived from a study of blood T cell repertoires in COVID-19. Study details: Samples taken during acute and convalescent COVID-19 were collected in the United States, Italy and Spain.

Data came from immunoSEQ multiplex PCR; TCRdb stores just in-frame clones and leaves some out. The sample yields 120,000 to 150,000 clones, more than 80% seen once. This CDR3 has 13 amino acids. V was clipped by 8 bases and J by 8 bases, with 18 bases between them. Germline lookup yields CDR1 MNHEY and CDR2 SVGAGI. The clonotype originates from a woman aged 55-69 years with active COVID-19. Sequenced sample: peripheral blood. This chain uses TRBV6-5 with TRBJ1-2; tentative D call: TRBD1 (6 bases). CDR3 sequence: CASENRVANGYTF. The CDR3 DNA is TGTGCCAGCGAAAACAGGGTGGCAAACGGCTACACCTTC.